This T cell receptor beta chain was sequenced for a study of technical replicates of blood from a handful of donors. Using immunoSEQ multiplex PCR, the repertoire was profiled, and TCRdb retains in-frame clones only, with some absent. The sample contains about 62,000 clones, around 87% of which appear only once. Germline V gene sequence: CDR1 GTSNPN, CDR2 SVGIG (reference sequence). The V and J ends lost 3 bases and 5 bases, in that order; junction bases with no gene match: 9. The CDR3 runs 14 residues. Sequencing was performed on PBMCs. The genes are TRBV30 and TRBJ1-1; 7 bases map to TRBD1. The receptor was isolated from a human donor in good health. Some clones in this sample may be carry-over from other donors' samples. CDR3 region: CAWSGRGGQTEAFF. CDR3 in DNA: TGTGCCTGGAGCGGCCGAGGGGGCCAAACTGAAGCTTTCTTT.